Many counts were recorded for the clone carrying this T cell receptor (beta chain). What it binds is not known. MiXCR, run by TCRdb on the reads, gives a single entry per CDR3 protein. The table shows some 320,000 distinct CDR3 sequences, with roughly 9.5% occurring only once. These data come from a study of T cell repertoires in cytomegalovirus infection. Looking at the study overall: Indicated by public TCR beta signatures were CMV infection and matching HLA type. Study-wide points: Ex vivo responses were dominated by HLA-C-restricted CMV-specific TCR beta clonotypes. Individuals carrying CMV plus the relevant HLA were identified by cumulative frequency of public TCR beta families.

The sample comprised PBMCs. The receptor's source is a human donor in good health (CMV status not recorded). Some clones in this sample may be carry-over from other donors' samples.

The CDR3 here is CASSPTTGTNEQFF. The CDR3 DNA sequence: TGTGCCAGCAGCCCTACGACAGGGACAAATGAGCAGTTCTTC. The chain links TRBV7-8 to TRBJ2-1, with 7 bases that match TRBD1. The ends lost 5 bases at V and 7 bases at J; junction bases unmatched: 8. CDR1 is SGHVS, CDR2 FQNEAQ, per germline. CDR3 length: 14 residues.